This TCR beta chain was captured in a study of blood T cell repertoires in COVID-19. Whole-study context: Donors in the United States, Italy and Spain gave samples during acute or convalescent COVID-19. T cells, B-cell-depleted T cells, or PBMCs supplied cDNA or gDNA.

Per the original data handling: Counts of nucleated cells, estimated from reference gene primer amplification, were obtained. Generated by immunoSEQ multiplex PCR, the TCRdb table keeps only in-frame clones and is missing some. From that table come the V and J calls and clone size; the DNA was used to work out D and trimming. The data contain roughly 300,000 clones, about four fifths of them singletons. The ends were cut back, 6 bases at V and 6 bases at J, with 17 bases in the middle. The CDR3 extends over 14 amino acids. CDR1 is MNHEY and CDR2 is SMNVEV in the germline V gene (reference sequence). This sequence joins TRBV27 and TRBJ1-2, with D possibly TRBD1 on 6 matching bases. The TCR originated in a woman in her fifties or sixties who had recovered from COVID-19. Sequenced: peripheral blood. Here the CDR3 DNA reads TGTGCCAGCAGCTTCAGGGGCGCCGGGAATGGCTACACCTTC. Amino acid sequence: CASSFRGAGNGYTF.